This T cell receptor (beta chain) was recorded in a study of blood T cell repertoires in COVID-19. Across the study: Sites across the United States, Italy and Spain contributed samples from acute and convalescent COVID-19.

Membership in each cohort depended on participant-reported clinical history. Symptom resolution, clearance, or two negative PCRs marked donors in Cohort 3 as recovered. The protocol was immunoSEQ multiplex PCR, while the TCRdb copy is restricted to in-frame clones and leaves out a portion. The sample yields over 250,000 clones, about nine tenths seen once. This TCR came from a woman aged 18-35 years who had recovered from COVID-19. The source material was PBMCs or T cells enriched from blood (not recorded which).

CDR3: CASSRDSYNEQFF. The CDR3, as DNA: TGTGCCAGCAGCCGAGACAGCTACAATGAGCAGTTCTTC. The chain uses TRBV12-3 or TRBV12-4 and TRBJ2-1; weak D call: TRBD1 (5 bases). V lost 6 bases to trimming and J lost 3 bases, with 9 bases between them. CDR3 length equals 13 residues.